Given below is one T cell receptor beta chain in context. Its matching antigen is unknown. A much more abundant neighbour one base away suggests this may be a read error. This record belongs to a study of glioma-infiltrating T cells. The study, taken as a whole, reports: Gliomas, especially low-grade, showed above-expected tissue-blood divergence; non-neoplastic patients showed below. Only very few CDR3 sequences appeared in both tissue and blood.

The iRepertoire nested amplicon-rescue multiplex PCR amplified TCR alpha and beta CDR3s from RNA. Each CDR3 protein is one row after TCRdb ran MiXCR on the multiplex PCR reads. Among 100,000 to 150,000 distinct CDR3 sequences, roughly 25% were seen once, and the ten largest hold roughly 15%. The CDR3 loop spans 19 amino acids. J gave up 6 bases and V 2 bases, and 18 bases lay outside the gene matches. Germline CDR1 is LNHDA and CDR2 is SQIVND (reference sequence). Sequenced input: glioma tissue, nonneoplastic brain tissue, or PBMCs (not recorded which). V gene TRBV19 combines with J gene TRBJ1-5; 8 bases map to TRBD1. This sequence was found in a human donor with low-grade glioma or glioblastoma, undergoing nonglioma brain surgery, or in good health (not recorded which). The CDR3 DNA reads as TGTGCCAGTAGTATACCATTCGGGAGGCAGGGGGCGTTAGGTCAGCCCCAGCATTTT. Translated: CASSIPFGRQGALGQPQHF.